This TCR beta chain was sequenced during a study of cytomegalovirus exposure and HLA in healthy donors. Overall study: Clustering assigned about four fifths of the approximately 430 genotyped donors to the Caucasian-associated ancestry cluster.

Study-wide results and caveats: Most TCR sequences were uncommon, yet certain public TCRs appeared in many donors.

With 60 Vbeta and 13 Jbeta primers, the PCR was carried out. Original methodology: Later, tens of millions of unique TCR beta chains were counted in an analysis, and roughly 11 million of them were shared. Sequenced by immunoSEQ multiplex PCR; TCRdb stores in-frame clones only, minus some. That table gives V, J and clone size, and the DNA gave D and trimming. Counted here are under 150,000 clones, 78% occurring once; the ten biggest clones make up approximately 5.6%. Nominally healthy donors provided the samples, though records likely missed some immune exposures. V lost 3 bases to trimming and J lost 6 bases, with 14 bases between them. The CDR3 length is 14 residues. The germline gives CDR1 SGDLS, CDR2 YYNGEE. This clone was seen once. Its antigen is unknown.

Sample: PBMCs. The receptor comes from a woman aged 35 to 49 in good health and CMV-seropositive. This rearrangement joins TRBV9 to TRBJ2-3; TRBD2 might be the D (5 bases). CDR3 sequence (DNA): TGTGCCAGCAGCGCGGCCGTCGGGGTGGATACGCAGTATTTT. It specifies CASSAAVGVDTQYF.